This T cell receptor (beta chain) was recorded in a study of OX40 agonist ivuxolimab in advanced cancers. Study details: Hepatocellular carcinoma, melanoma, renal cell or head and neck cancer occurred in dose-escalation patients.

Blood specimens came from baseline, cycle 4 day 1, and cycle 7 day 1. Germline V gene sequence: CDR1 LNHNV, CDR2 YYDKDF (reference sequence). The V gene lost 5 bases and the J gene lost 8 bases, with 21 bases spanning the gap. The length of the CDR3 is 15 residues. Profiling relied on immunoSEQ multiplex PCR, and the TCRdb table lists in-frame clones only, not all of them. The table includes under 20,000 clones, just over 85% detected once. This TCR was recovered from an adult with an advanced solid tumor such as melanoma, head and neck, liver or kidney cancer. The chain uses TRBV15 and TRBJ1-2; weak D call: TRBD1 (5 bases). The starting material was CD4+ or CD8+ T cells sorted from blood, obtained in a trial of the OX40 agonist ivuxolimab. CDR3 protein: CATSPLRGGAQGYTF. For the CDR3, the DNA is TGTGCCACCAGCCCACTCCGGGGCGGGGCACAGGGCTACACCTTC.